A single sample gave rise to the 5 T cell receptor beta chains below, sequenced in a study of early T cells in non-severe SARS-CoV-2 infection (dated by TCRdb to the early 2020s). The library was produced with 5' RACE. TCRdb names NextSeq 500 as the instrument used. The public reads were run again by TCRdb, first through fastp at Q25 and then through MiXCR, and only productive beta chains were kept. CDR3 protein duplicates are merged, each entry listing the most common genes and DNA. Present in this sample are tens of thousands of distinct CDR3 sequences, approximately 4.1% of which were seen just once. The top ten hold 9% to 10% of the sample. Sequencing used whole blood. The receptors shown here come from an adult who was a healthcare worker with PCR-confirmed SARS-CoV-2 infection or an uninfected control (not recorded which).

This clonotype was detected many times. J is TRBJ1-5 and V is TRBV4-1; the match to TRBD1 covers 9 bases. CDR3 length equals 17 residues. V lost 0 bases, J lost 6 bases, and 9 bases stayed unmatched. The V gene's germline CDR1 is MGHRA and CDR2 YSYEKL. The CDR3 DNA reads TGCGCCAGCAGCCAAGAGCCCCCCTGGACAGGGGCTCAGCCCCAGCATTTT. It yields the protein CASSQEPPWTGAQPQHF.

This clonotype came up many times. This rearrangement joins TRBV19 to TRBJ2-1; D remains unclear. Germline CDR1 is LNHDA and CDR2 is SQIVND (reference sequence). CDR3 length: 17 amino acids. Trimming left V 0 bases short and J 2 bases short, with 14 bases between. As DNA, the CDR3 is TGTGCCAGTAGTATAGATTCCCGCCCCGGCCCCTACAATGAGCAGTTCTTC. Translating it yields CASSIDSRPGPYNEQFF.

This clonotype was counted at least ten times. The gene calls are TRBV7-3 and TRBJ2-5; D might be TRBD1 (5 bases). CDR1 is SGHTA, CDR2 FQGTGA, per germline. Trimming took off 4 bases at V and 4 bases at J, with 10 bases between the two ends. This CDR3 contains 13 residues. The CDR3 DNA reads as TGTGCCAGCAGCTACGACAGAGGAGAGACCCAGTACTTC. Its protein is CASSYDRGETQYF.

This clonotype was picked up many times. This chain joins TRBV19 and TRBJ1-5; D is unclear. The V gene's germline CDR1 is LNHDA and CDR2 SQIVND (reference sequence). This CDR3 region has 16 residues. Trimming pared 6 bases from V and 4 bases from J, leaving 19 bases between. CDR3 nucleotide sequence: TGTGCCAGTAGCCAACCGACACGGGGTAAAAATCAGCCCCAGCATTTT. Its protein is CASSQPTRGKNQPQHF.

This chain uses TRBV4-3 with TRBJ2-5; the D gene is possibly TRBD2 (6 bases). This CDR3 has 16 residues. Between the trimmed V and J ends, which lost 6 bases and 2 bases, there was a span of 19 bases. The germline CDR1 and CDR2 sequences are LGHNA and YSLEER. In nucleotides, the CDR3 is TGCGCCAGCAGTCACCGTTGGGGAGGAAATCAAGAGACCCAGTACTTC. It codes for CASSHRWGGNQETQYF.